These T cell receptor beta chains were read from a single sample in a study of identical twins. Using its own MiXCR run on the 5' RACE reads, TCRdb lists one record per CDR3 protein. This repertoire shows roughly 720,000 distinct CDR3 sequences, 15% to 20% found once; its top ten account for under 15%. These data also formed part of another study, on T cells expressing NK-cell markers.

The sequencing input was PBMCs. Receptors originate from a young woman in good health. Each CDR3 is given with its conserved first and last residue. Each record gives: V gene, clone size, J gene, D gene, CDR3 protein, CDR3 DNA. D genes are given only for firm matches. Clone size, where shown, is once, few, many, or a class for clones that have expanded.

V gene: TRBV12-3/TRBV12-4
clone size: many
J gene: TRBJ1-2
D gene: .
CDR3 protein: CASTSRVAFDGYTF
CDR3 DNA: TGTGCCAGCACAAGTCGGGTGGCTTTCGATGGCTACACCTTC

V gene: TRBV5-1
clone size: .
J gene: TRBJ1-5
D gene: .
CDR3 protein: CASSSPAVGGPQHF
CDR3 DNA: TGCGCCAGCAGCTCCCCGGCGGTAGGGGGGCCCCAGCATTTT

V gene: TRBV6-4
clone size: few
J gene: TRBJ2-1
D gene: TRBD2
CDR3 protein: CASRTGSGFGTSGYNEQFF
CDR3 DNA: TGTGCCAGCAGGACGGGGTCTGGGTTTGGGACTAGCGGATACAATGAGCAGTTCTTC

V gene: TRBV2
clone size: .
J gene: TRBJ2-1
D gene: .
CDR3 protein: CASSALERVIGREQFF
CDR3 DNA: TGTGCCAGCAGCGCCTTGGAGCGGGTTATTGGTAGGGAGCAGTTCTTC

V gene: TRBV10-3
clone size: .
J gene: TRBJ2-6
D gene: .
CDR3 protein: CAIGSGASAGANVLTF
CDR3 DNA: TGTGCCATCGGTTCGGGGGCTAGCGCTGGGGCCAACGTCCTGACTTTC

V gene: TRBV11-3
clone size: .
J gene: TRBJ2-5
D gene: TRBD1
CDR3 protein: CASSLAQGVETQYF
CDR3 DNA: TGTGCCAGCAGCTTAGCACAGGGGGTGGAGACCCAGTACTTC

V gene: TRBV20-1
clone size: many
J gene: TRBJ2-3
D gene: .
CDR3 protein: CSARRYTDTQYF
CDR3 DNA: TGCAGTGCGAGGAGGTACACAGATACGCAGTATTTT

V gene: TRBV9
clone size: few
J gene: TRBJ2-1
D gene: TRBD2
CDR3 protein: CASSSLSSGSYNEQFF
CDR3 DNA: TGTGCCAGCAGCTCCCTTTCTAGCGGCAGCTACAATGAGCAGTTCTTC

V gene: TRBV5-1
clone size: few
J gene: TRBJ2-1
D gene: TRBD2
CDR3 protein: CASSLLAGVKGEQFF
CDR3 DNA: TGCGCCAGCAGCTTACTAGCGGGAGTGAAGGGTGAGCAGTTCTTC

V gene: TRBV20-1
clone size: few
J gene: TRBJ2-5
D gene: TRBD1
CDR3 protein: CSARAHRGAQETQYF
CDR3 DNA: TGCAGTGCTAGAGCGCACAGGGGCGCCCAAGAGACCCAGTACTTC

V gene: TRBV5-1
clone size: .
J gene: TRBJ2-3
D gene: TRBD1
CDR3 protein: CASNKGGQYDTQYF
CDR3 DNA: TGCGCCAGCAATAAAGGGGGCCAGTATGATACGCAGTATTTT

V gene: TRBV3-1
clone size: few
J gene: TRBJ2-1
D gene: TRBD2
CDR3 protein: CASSEPGLAGEQFF
CDR3 DNA: TGTGCCAGCAGCGAACCGGGACTAGCGGGTGAGCAGTTCTTC

V gene: TRBV6-1
clone size: .
J gene: TRBJ2-2
D gene: .
CDR3 protein: CASSPTRVNTGELFF
CDR3 DNA: TGTGCCAGCTCCCCCACTCGGGTGAACACCGGGGAGCTGTTTTTT

V gene: TRBV6-1
clone size: few
J gene: TRBJ2-5
D gene: TRBD1
CDR3 protein: CASSLPGGREETQYF
CDR3 DNA: TGTGCCAGCAGCCTTCCAGGGGGCAGGGAAGAGACCCAGTACTTC

V gene: TRBV6-2/TRBV6-3
clone size: few
J gene: TRBJ1-5
D gene: .
CDR3 protein: CASSYSQYQPQHF
CDR3 DNA: TGTGCCAGCAGTTACTCCCAATACCAGCCCCAGCATTTT

V gene: TRBV3-1
clone size: many
J gene: TRBJ1-2
D gene: TRBD1
CDR3 protein: CASSRRGTEVNYGYTF
CDR3 DNA: TGTGCCAGCAGTCGAAGAGGGACAGAGGTGAACTATGGCTACACCTTC

V gene: TRBV7-9
clone size: once
J gene: TRBJ2-7
D gene: TRBD2
CDR3 protein: CASSLAGGSSWSYEQYF
CDR3 DNA: TGTGCCAGCAGCTTGGCGGGAGGATCCTCATGGTCCTACGAGCAGTACTTC

V gene: TRBV7-9
clone size: .
J gene: TRBJ1-1
D gene: .
CDR3 protein: CASSLPDTGEAFF
CDR3 DNA: TGTGCCAGCAGCTTACCGGACACAGGTGAAGCTTTCTTT

V gene: TRBV7-6
clone size: .
J gene: TRBJ2-3
D gene: .
CDR3 protein: CASSFQTGTFNTDTQYF
CDR3 DNA: TGTGCCAGCAGCTTCCAAACCGGGACGTTCAACACAGATACGCAGTATTTT

V gene: TRBV18
clone size: .
J gene: TRBJ1-5
D gene: .
CDR3 protein: CASSPIANQPQHF
CDR3 DNA: TGTGCCAGCTCACCCATCGCTAATCAGCCCCAGCATTTT

V gene: TRBV7-9
clone size: few
J gene: TRBJ2-1
D gene: TRBD1
CDR3 protein: CASSLEDRLEQFF
CDR3 DNA: TGTGCCAGCAGCTTAGAGGACAGGCTCGAGCAGTTCTTC

V gene: TRBV6-1
clone size: few
J gene: TRBJ1-6
D gene: .
CDR3 protein: CASSRSVTGNSPLHF
CDR3 DNA: TGTGCCAGCAGCCGGTCGGTGACGGGTAATTCACCCCTCCACTTT

V gene: TRBV6-1
clone size: few
J gene: TRBJ2-1
D gene: .
CDR3 protein: CASTPGGLNEQFF
CDR3 DNA: TGTGCCAGCACCCCAGGGGGGCTCAATGAGCAGTTCTTC

V gene: TRBV9
clone size: many
J gene: TRBJ2-7
D gene: TRBD2
CDR3 protein: CASSEGLAGGYEQYF
CDR3 DNA: TGTGCCAGCAGCGAGGGACTAGCGGGAGGATACGAGCAGTACTTC

V gene: TRBV5-6
clone size: few
J gene: TRBJ2-5
D gene: .
CDR3 protein: CASSLDGAGETQYF
CDR3 DNA: TGTGCCAGCAGCTTAGACGGCGCCGGGGAGACCCAGTACTTC

V gene: TRBV6-1
clone size: few
J gene: TRBJ2-1
D gene: .
CDR3 protein: CATPSSRRAPDNEQFF
CDR3 DNA: TGTGCCACTCCATCGTCCCGCCGTGCGCCAGACAATGAGCAGTTCTTC

V gene: TRBV27
clone size: few
J gene: TRBJ2-7
D gene: TRBD2
CDR3 protein: CASSFSPGGAGNEQYF
CDR3 DNA: TGTGCCAGCAGTTTCTCCCCGGGAGGGGCGGGCAACGAGCAGTACTTC

V gene: TRBV7-9
clone size: few
J gene: TRBJ2-7
D gene: TRBD2
CDR3 protein: CASSPVGGGSYEQYF
CDR3 DNA: TGTGCCAGCAGCCCCGTAGGCGGGGGTTCCTACGAGCAGTACTTC

V gene: TRBV12-3/TRBV12-4
clone size: .
J gene: TRBJ2-3
D gene: TRBD2
CDR3 protein: CASSFPGGPGDTQYF
CDR3 DNA: TGTGCCAGCAGTTTTCCGGGGGGGCCAGGGGATACGCAGTATTTT

V gene: TRBV12-3/TRBV12-4
clone size: .
J gene: TRBJ2-7
D gene: TRBD2
CDR3 protein: CASSLSGGAYEQYF
CDR3 DNA: TGTGCCAGCAGTTTGTCGGGGGGGGCCTACGAGCAGTACTTC

V gene: TRBV9
clone size: few
J gene: TRBJ2-3
D gene: .
CDR3 protein: CASGPRLAADTQYF
CDR3 DNA: TGTGCCAGCGGTCCGAGATTAGCCGCAGATACGCAGTATTTT

V gene: TRBV9
clone size: few
J gene: TRBJ2-5
D gene: .
CDR3 protein: CASSVGYKETQYF
CDR3 DNA: TGTGCCAGCAGCGTAGGCTACAAAGAGACCCAGTACTTC

V gene: TRBV7-9
clone size: few
J gene: TRBJ2-5
D gene: .
CDR3 protein: CASSLEDQETQYF
CDR3 DNA: TGTGCCAGCAGCTTAGAGGACCAAGAGACCCAGTACTTC

V gene: TRBV3-1
clone size: .
J gene: TRBJ2-1
D gene: .
CDR3 protein: CASSRGSHEQFF
CDR3 DNA: TGTGCCAGCAGCCGCGGTAGCCATGAGCAGTTCTTC

V gene: TRBV12-3/TRBV12-4
clone size: few
J gene: TRBJ1-4
D gene: .
CDR3 protein: CASSLIREKLFF
CDR3 DNA: TGTGCCAGCAGTTTAATTCGTGAAAAACTGTTTTTT

V gene: TRBV7-9
clone size: few
J gene: TRBJ1-1
D gene: .
CDR3 protein: CASSFSGKGTEAFF
CDR3 DNA: TGTGCCAGCAGCTTTTCAGGGAAGGGGACTGAAGCTTTCTTT

V gene: TRBV6-6
clone size: many
J gene: TRBJ2-1
D gene: .
CDR3 protein: CASSPPYNEQFF
CDR3 DNA: TGTGCCAGCAGCCCACCATACAATGAGCAGTTCTTC

V gene: TRBV20-1
clone size: .
J gene: TRBJ2-7
D gene: .
CDR3 protein: CSAGTGASSEQYF
CDR3 DNA: TGCAGTGCGGGCACAGGCGCCAGTAGCGAGCAGTACTTC

V gene: TRBV6-2/TRBV6-3
clone size: .
J gene: TRBJ1-5
D gene: .
CDR3 protein: CASTHPARGQPQHF
CDR3 DNA: TGTGCCAGCACCCACCCGGCCCGGGGTCAGCCCCAGCATTTT

V gene: TRBV30
clone size: .
J gene: TRBJ2-1
D gene: TRBD2
CDR3 protein: CAWSAGSSGGAREQFF
CDR3 DNA: TGTGCCTGGAGTGCAGGGAGTAGCGGGGGGGCCAGGGAGCAGTTCTTC

V gene: TRBV15
clone size: .
J gene: TRBJ2-1
D gene: TRBD2
CDR3 protein: CATSIEGGRAHNEQFF
CDR3 DNA: TGTGCCACCAGCATAGAAGGCGGGAGGGCCCACAATGAGCAGTTCTTC

V gene: TRBV12-3/TRBV12-4
clone size: few
J gene: TRBJ2-1
D gene: .
CDR3 protein: CASRRGRTHYNEQFF
CDR3 DNA: TGTGCCAGCAGGAGAGGACGGACCCACTACAATGAGCAGTTCTTC

V gene: TRBV20-1
clone size: few
J gene: TRBJ2-3
D gene: .
CDR3 protein: CSARPIFDREGTGGTDTQYF
CDR3 DNA: TGCAGTGCTAGACCGATTTTTGACAGGGAGGGTACCGGGGGCACAGATACGCAGTATTTT

V gene: TRBV9
clone size: .
J gene: TRBJ2-7
D gene: TRBD2
CDR3 protein: CASSVDSGGNYEQYF
CDR3 DNA: TGTGCCAGCAGCGTAGATAGCGGGGGAAACTACGAGCAGTACTTC

V gene: TRBV20-1
clone size: few
J gene: TRBJ1-2
D gene: .
CDR3 protein: CSARDGAGYGYTF
CDR3 DNA: TGCAGTGCTAGAGATGGGGCGGGGTATGGCTACACCTTC

V gene: TRBV12-3/TRBV12-4
clone size: .
J gene: TRBJ2-7
D gene: .
CDR3 protein: CASSRRNSHEQYF
CDR3 DNA: TGTGCCAGCAGTCGTAGGAATTCGCACGAGCAGTACTTC

V gene: TRBV30
clone size: .
J gene: TRBJ1-1
D gene: .
CDR3 protein: CAWGWTEAFF
CDR3 DNA: TGTGCCTGGGGGTGGACTGAAGCTTTCTTT

V gene: TRBV6-1
clone size: few
J gene: TRBJ2-7
D gene: .
CDR3 protein: CASRRPSSSYEQYF
CDR3 DNA: TGTGCCAGCAGAAGGCCGTCTAGCTCCTACGAGCAGTACTTC

V gene: TRBV5-1
clone size: .
J gene: TRBJ1-3
D gene: .
CDR3 protein: CASSPFDGSSGNTIYF
CDR3 DNA: TGCGCCAGCAGCCCCTTCGACGGAAGCTCTGGAAACACCATATATTTT